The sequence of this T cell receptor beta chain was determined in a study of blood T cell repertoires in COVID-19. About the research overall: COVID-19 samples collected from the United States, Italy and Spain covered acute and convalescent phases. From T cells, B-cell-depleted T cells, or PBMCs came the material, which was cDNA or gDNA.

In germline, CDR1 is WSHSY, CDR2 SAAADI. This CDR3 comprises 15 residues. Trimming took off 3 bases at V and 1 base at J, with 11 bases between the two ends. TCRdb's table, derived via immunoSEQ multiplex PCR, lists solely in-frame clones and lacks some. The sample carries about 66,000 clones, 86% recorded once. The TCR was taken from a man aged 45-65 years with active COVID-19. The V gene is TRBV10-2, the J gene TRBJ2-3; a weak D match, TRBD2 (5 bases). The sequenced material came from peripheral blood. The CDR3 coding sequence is TGCGCCAGCAGTGACTCCGTCGGGGGCACAGATACGCAGTATTTT. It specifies CASSDSVGGTDTQYF.